This TCR beta chain was captured in a study of shared clonotypes between healthy human individuals. Study details: Each donor contributed plates that comprised three CD4 naive, three CD4 memory, two CD8 naive and one CD8 memory.

This clone occurred a few times. The target antigen is unknown. Researchers divided each subset's genomic DNA evenly across several immunoSEQ plates. Profiling relied on immunoSEQ multiplex PCR, and the TCRdb table lists in-frame clones only, not all of them. The sample contains about 1.1 million clones, roughly 80% of which appear only once. Naive CD45RA+ and memory CD45RA-negative subsets were split from CD4+ cells. General study findings and limits: Only a few donors were included, so the genetic and exposure-history diversity represented was limited.

The germline CDR1 and CDR2 sequences are SGHRS and YFSETQ. V was shortened by 1 base and J by 0 bases, with 4 bases between the two germline ends. The CDR3 runs 13 residues. The receptor's source is a man younger than 35 in good health. Some clones in this sample may be carry-over from other donors' samples. Sequencing was carried out using memory CD4+ T cells from PBMCs. Subset described: CD45RA-negative fraction. V usage is TRBV5-1 and J usage is TRBJ1-1; the D is unclear. CDR3 residues: CASSLSLNTEAFF. The CDR3 DNA sequence: TGCGCCAGCAGCTTGTCCCTGAACACTGAAGCTTTCTTT.